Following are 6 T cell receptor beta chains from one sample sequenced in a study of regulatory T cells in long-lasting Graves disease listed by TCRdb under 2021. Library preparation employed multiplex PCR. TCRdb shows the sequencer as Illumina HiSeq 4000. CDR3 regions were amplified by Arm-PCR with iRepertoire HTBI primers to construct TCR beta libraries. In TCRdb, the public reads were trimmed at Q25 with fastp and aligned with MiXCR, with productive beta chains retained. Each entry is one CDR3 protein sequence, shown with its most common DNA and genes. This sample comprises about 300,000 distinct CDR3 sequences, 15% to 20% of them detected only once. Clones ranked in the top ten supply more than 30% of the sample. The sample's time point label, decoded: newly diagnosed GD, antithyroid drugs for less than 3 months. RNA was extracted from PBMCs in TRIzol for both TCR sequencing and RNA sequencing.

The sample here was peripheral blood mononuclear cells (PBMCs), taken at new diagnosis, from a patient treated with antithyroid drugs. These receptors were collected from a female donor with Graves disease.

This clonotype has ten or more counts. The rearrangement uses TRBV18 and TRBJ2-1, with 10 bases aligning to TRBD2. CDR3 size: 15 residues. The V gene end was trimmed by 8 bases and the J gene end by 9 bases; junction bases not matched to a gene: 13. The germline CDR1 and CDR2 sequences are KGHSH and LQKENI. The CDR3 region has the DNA TGTGCCAGCAGGACCGGAGCGGGAGGGCCTGGTGAGCAGTTCTTC. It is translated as CASRTGAGGPGEQFF.

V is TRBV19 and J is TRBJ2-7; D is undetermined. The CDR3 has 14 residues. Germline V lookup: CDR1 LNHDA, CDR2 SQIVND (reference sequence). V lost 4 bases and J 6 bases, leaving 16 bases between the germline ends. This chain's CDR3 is CASSTGAYPSEQYF. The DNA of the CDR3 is TGTGCCAGTAGTACAGGCGCCTACCCCTCCGAGCAGTACTTC.

The CDR3 sequence: CASEQGPYEQYF. The CDR3 DNA follows: TGTGCCAGCGAGCAGGGCCCCTACGAGCAGTACTTC. The chain has TRBV28 and TRBJ2-7, with D tentatively TRBD1 (5 bases). V lost 8 bases and J 2 bases, leaving 10 bases between the germline ends. The CDR3 is made up of 12 amino acids. Looked up from germline, CDR1 is MDHEN and CDR2 is SYDVKM.

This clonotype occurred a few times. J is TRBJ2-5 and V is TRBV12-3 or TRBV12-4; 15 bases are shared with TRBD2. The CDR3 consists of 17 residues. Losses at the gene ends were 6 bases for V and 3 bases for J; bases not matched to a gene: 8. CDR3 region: CASSPGTSGRQKETQYF. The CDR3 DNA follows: TGTGCCAGCAGCCCCGGGACTAGCGGGAGGCAGAAAGAGACCCAGTACTTC.

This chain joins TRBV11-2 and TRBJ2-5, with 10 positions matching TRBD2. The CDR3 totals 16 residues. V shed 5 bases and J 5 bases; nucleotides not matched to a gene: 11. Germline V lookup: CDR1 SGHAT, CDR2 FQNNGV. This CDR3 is CASSPVPSGRGETQYF. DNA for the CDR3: TGTGCCAGCAGCCCTGTGCCCAGCGGGAGGGGTGAGACCCAGTACTTC.

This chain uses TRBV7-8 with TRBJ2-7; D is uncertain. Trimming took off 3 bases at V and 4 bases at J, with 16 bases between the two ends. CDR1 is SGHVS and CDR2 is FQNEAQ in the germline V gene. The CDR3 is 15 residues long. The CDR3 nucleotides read TGTGCCAGCAGCTTTGGATGGGCCCCCGGATACGAGCAGTACTTC. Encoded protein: CASSFGWAPGYEQYF.